The 4 T cell receptor beta chains below come from one sample, sequenced in a study of a mutant IDH1 vaccine in newly diagnosed glioma. Assay: immunoSEQ multiplex PCR; the TCRdb copy retains only in-frame clones and omits some. The sample shows approximately 50,000 clones, approximately 78% of them seen only once. The time point: week 5, during vaccination. Every vaccination contained 300 ug of the mutant IDH1 20-mer peptide and was paired with topical imiquimod. Their antigens are not known. Sequencing was performed on PBMCs, taken from a glioma patient whose treatment included an IDH1 peptide vaccine. The source of these receptors is a man aged 45-60 years with glioma.

The chain carries TRBV19 and TRBJ2-6; 7 bases agree with TRBD1. CDR3 length: 18 amino acids. V gave up 4 bases and J gave up 3 bases; unmatched junction bases: 12. Germline values: CDR1 LNHDA, CDR2 SQIVND (reference sequence). The CDR3 here is CASSRRQGSVRGANVLTF. The DNA for the CDR3 is TGTGCCAGTAGTAGACGACAGGGATCGGTTCGTGGGGCCAACGTCCTGACTTTC. The variable domain in full, completed from reference TRBV19 and TRBJ2-6, reads DGGITQSPKYLFRKEGQNVTLSCEQNLNHDAMYWYRQDPGQGLRLIYYSQIVNDFQKGDIAEGYSVSREKKESFPLTVTSAQKNPTAFYLCASSRRQGSVRGANVLTFGAGSRLTVL.

CDR3 DNA: TGTGCCAGCAGTGAATGGGGTTTGGGGGATCAGCCCCAGCATTTT. This codes for CASSEWGLGDQPQHF. The rearrangement uses TRBV6-1 and TRBJ1-5, with D possibly being TRBD1 (5 bases). Trimming took off 2 bases at V and 5 bases at J, with 13 bases between the two ends. Germline V CDR1 and CDR2: MNHNS, SASEGT. The CDR3 length is 15 residues.

The chain couples TRBV6-5 to TRBJ2-4; TRBD1 matches at 9 bases. J gave up 8 bases and V 7 bases, and 6 bases lay outside the gene matches. Germline-derived CDR1 and CDR2 are MNHEY and SVGAGI. The CDR3 sequence is 13 residues long. CDR3 protein: CASTKQGAHIQYF. Here the CDR3 DNA reads TGTGCCAGCACTAAACAGGGGGCACACATTCAGTACTTC.

This clone has just a few counts. This rearrangement joins TRBV27 to TRBJ1-1, with D perhaps TRBD1 (5 bases). The V end was cut by 6 bases, the J end by 4 bases, with 15 bases between. The germline CDR1 and CDR2 sequences are MNHEY and SMNVEV (reference sequence). The CDR3 is made up of 14 amino acids. The CDR3 DNA sequence: TGTGCCAGCAGATCTCTCCAGGGAAGCACTGAAGCTTTCTTT. Translating gives CASRSLQGSTEAFF.